This TCR beta chain was captured by sequencing in a study of PD-L1 blockade in urothelial cancer. The wider study: Blood analysis was done at 3 weeks (second dose) and 6 weeks after treatment began. T cells numbered a median of 141,255 in the blood samples.

Pretreatment sampling and on-treatment sampling together yielded between 1 and 8 samples for each patient. This CDR3 is built from 13 residues. The germline V gene has CDR1 SGHRS and CDR2 YFSETQ. V shed 5 bases and J 4 bases; nucleotides not matched to a gene: 5. Regarding the study as a whole: Lower than median blood TCR clonality before treatment predicted better survival.

The protocol was immunoSEQ multiplex PCR, while the TCRdb copy is restricted to in-frame clones and leaves out a portion. The sample yields some 76,000 clones, 85% to 90% seen once. Concerning this clone itself: Its specificity is not known.

Sequencing used PBMCs, obtained around atezolizumab (anti-PD-L1) treatment. This receptor was identified in a man in his sixties with urothelial cancer. J is TRBJ2-7 and V is TRBV5-1; 8 bases are shared with TRBD2. In nucleotides, the CDR3 is TGCGCCAGCAGAGCGGGGGCGGGGTACGAGCAGTACTTC. Its translation is CASRAGAGYEQYF.